This T cell receptor beta chain was obtained from a study of T-cell memory formation after mild COVID-19. Study in general: Clusters were largely donor specific.

Study outcomes and limitations: Clones contracting over day 15 to 85 were CD4/CD8 balanced, with later expanders leaning CD4+. Second-wave clones reaching peak frequency on day 37 lacked confirmed SARS-CoV-2 specificity.

CDR3 length: 15 residues. Trimming removed 3 bases from V and 6 bases from J, with 14 bases in between. TCRdb reprocessed the 5' RACE reads via MiXCR and lists one record per CDR3 protein. The table shows 100,000 to 120,000 distinct CDR3 sequences, with about 18% occurring only once. In regard to this clonotype: Its antigen is undetermined.

Sequences were obtained from PBMCs or a T cell subset sorted from them (not recorded which). This sequence joins TRBV12-3 or TRBV12-4 and TRBJ2-2; either TRBD1 or TRBD2 may fit D (5 bases each). This receptor was obtained from a man younger than 35 who had mild COVID-19 (a few samples of this study predate the infection). Cell type and time point are not known. The CDR3 sequence: CASSFRGRPPGELFF. The CDR3 DNA is TGTGCCAGCAGTTTCCGGGGCCGCCCCCCCGGGGAGCTGTTTTTT.